The 14 T cell receptor beta chains presented below share a single source sample, sequenced in a study of blood T cell repertoires in COVID-19. TCRdb's copy holds only in-frame clones and misses some; the assay was immunoSEQ multiplex PCR. Of 200,000 to 300,000 clones listed, 86% are singletons. Sample: peripheral blood. These TCRs come from a man between 60 and 75 years old with acute or convalescent COVID-19.

The CDR3 sequence: CASSQVGAAVNEKLFF. DNA for the CDR3: TGCGCCAGCAGCCAAGTTGGGGCAGCCGTCAATGAAAAACTGTTTTTT. The chain combines TRBV4-3 with TRBJ1-4; weak D call: TRBD1 (5 bases). The V end lost 1 base, the J end lost 5 bases, and 14 bases lay between the germline ends. Looked up from germline, CDR1 is LGHNA and CDR2 is YSLEER. This CDR3 contains 16 residues.

In DNA form, the CDR3 reads TGTGCCAGCAGCTTACTGGCGGGTCAGCCCCAGCATTTT. This translates into CASSLLAGQPQHF. The rearrangement uses TRBV7-2 and TRBJ1-5; D remains ambiguous. This CDR3 is 13 amino acids long. Trimming removed 2 bases from V and 6 bases from J, with 8 bases in between. From germline, CDR1 is SGHTA and CDR2 FQGNSA.

This chain joins TRBV11-3 and TRBJ2-1; 10 bases agree with TRBD2. CDR1 and CDR2 (germline): SGHNT, YENEEA. With V trimmed by 5 bases and J by 7 bases, 11 bases remained unmatched. The CDR3 has 16 residues. CDR3 region: CASSHGSGRAVNEQFF. The CDR3 DNA reads TGTGCCAGCAGCCATGGGAGCGGGAGGGCGGTGAATGAGCAGTTCTTC.

This clone turned up a few times. The chain combines TRBV29-1 with TRBJ2-1; TRBD2 agrees at 7 bases. There are 14 residues in the CDR3. Per germline, CDR1 SQVTM and CDR2 ANQGSEA. The CDR3 reads CSDRDGGEYNEQFF. CDR3 DNA: TGCAGTGACCGTGATGGGGGGGAGTACAATGAGCAGTTCTTC.

The rearrangement joins TRBV19 to TRBJ1-1; D remains ambiguous. Trimming removed 1 base at V and 6 bases at J, with 9 bases between. CDR1 is LNHDA and CDR2 is SQIVND in the germline V gene (reference sequence). This CDR3 has 13 residues. As DNA, the CDR3 is TGTGCCAGTAGTATAGGAAGAGGTGCTGAAGCTTTCTTT. Protein product: CASSIGRGAEAFF.

This chain uses TRBV5-6 with TRBJ2-2; D possibly corresponds to TRBD1 (6 bases). This CDR3 comprises 15 residues. Germline V gene data show CDR1 as SGHDT and CDR2 as YYEEEE. V was pared by 3 bases and J by 7 bases, with 16 bases between. The CDR3 region has the DNA TGTGCCAGCAGCTCCACCGGGACAAGGTTCGGGGAGCTGTTTTTT. It translates to CASSSTGTRFGELFF.

The chain is built from TRBV29-1 and TRBJ2-7, with 7 bases identical to TRBD1. V shed 3 bases, J shed 0 bases, and the junction held 2 bases outside the gene matches. This CDR3 is built from 13 residues. Germline assignment: CDR1 SQVTM and CDR2 ANQGSEA. CDR3 bases: TGCAGCGTTGATGGGGACAGCTCCTACGAGCAGTACTTC. This gives the protein CSVDGDSSYEQYF.

This sequence joins TRBV7-3 and TRBJ2-1; D unclear. Per germline, CDR1 SGHTA and CDR2 FQGTGA. The CDR3 has 13 residues. Trimming took off 4 bases at V and 9 bases at J, with 13 bases between the two ends. The CDR3 loop reads CASSSLLNGEQFF. In DNA form, the CDR3 reads TGTGCCAGCAGCTCCCTACTAAACGGTGAGCAGTTCTTC.

In its sample, this clone was seen once. Different DNA sequences within this sample yield the same CDR3. The chain links TRBV9 to TRBJ1-3, with D uncertain. The CDR3 consists of 13 residues. V was trimmed by 4 bases and J by 2 bases, leaving 7 bases between them. From germline, CDR1 is SGDLS and CDR2 YYNGEE. The chain's CDR3 is CASSPRAGNTIYF. DNA of the CDR3: TGTGCCAGCAGCCCCCGCGCTGGAAACACCATATATTTT. Drawing the rest from reference TRBV9 and TRBJ1-3, the complete variable domain is DSGVTQTPKHLITATGQRVTLRCSPRSGDLSVYWYQQSLDQGLQFLIQYYNGEERAKGNILERFSAQQFPDLHSELNLSSLELGDSALYFCASSPRAGNTIYFGEGSWLTVV.

This chain uses TRBV28 with TRBJ1-1, with D maybe TRBD1 (5 bases). V dropped 7 bases and J dropped 0 bases, with 21 bases sitting between them. CDR1 and CDR2 (germline): MDHEN, SYDVKM. The CDR3 spans 17 residues. Here the CDR3 reads CASTGGAGKFLNTEAFF. The CDR3 DNA reads TGTGCCAGCACCGGCGGGGCAGGGAAGTTTCTGAACACTGAAGCTTTCTTT.

V gene TRBV6-4 combines with J gene TRBJ2-7; D is unresolved. This CDR3 is built from 14 residues. With 7 bases removed from V and 4 bases from J, the gap between germline ends came to 17 bases. Germline CDR1 reads MRHNA; CDR2 reads SNTAGT. The CDR3 reads CASNQWSIWYEQYF. Here the CDR3 DNA reads TGTGCCAGCAACCAGTGGTCGATCTGGTACGAGCAGTACTTC.

The chain employs TRBV23-1 and TRBJ1-1, with 7 bases matching TRBD1. TRBV23-1 is sorted into the ORF group, with uncertain function. The trim removed 6 bases at V and 4 bases at J, leaving 23 bases unmatched. The CDR3 runs to 19 residues. The CDR3 DNA reads as TGCGCCAGCAGGCCCCGGGACAGCCAACCAGCACGGGGGATCACTGAAGCTTTCTTT. It codes for CASRPRDSQPARGITEAFF.

The CDR3 DNA reads TGTGCCAGCCTCGGGGACAGCAAGGGATCTCATGGCTACACCTTC. Translating it yields CASLGDSKGSHGYTF. This sequence joins TRBV6-5 and TRBJ1-2; 7 bases align to TRBD1. CDR1 is MNHEY and CDR2 is SVGAGI in the germline V gene. The CDR3 is 15 amino acids. Trimming took 8 bases from V and 6 from J; bases not matched to a gene: 15.

This sequence joins TRBV19 and TRBJ2-1; 10 nucleotides line up with TRBD2. V lost 5 bases and J lost 3; bases outside the gene matches: 7. The V gene's germline CDR1 is LNHDA and CDR2 SQIVND (reference sequence). The CDR3 has 16 residues. The CDR3, as DNA: TGTGCCAGTAGTCCGATAGCGGGAGGTAGCTACAATGAGCAGTTCTTC. The encoded protein is CASSPIAGGSYNEQFF.